This T cell receptor beta chain was retrieved from a study of cytomegalovirus exposure and HLA in healthy donors. The study ran its PCR with 60 Vbeta and 13 Jbeta primers. The method was immunoSEQ multiplex PCR; TCRdb's version includes in-frame clones alone and lacks a portion of them. The sample records over 100,000 clones, over 65% being singletons. Trimming stripped 4 bases from V and 3 bases from J, with 13 bases between. Germline lookup yields CDR1 SNHLY and CDR2 FYNNEI. This CDR3 comprises 15 residues. Among the donors, all were healthy bone marrow donors. The origin of this receptor is a female donor in good health and CMV-seropositive. This sequence joins TRBV2 and TRBJ2-1, with TRBD2 as a possible D gene (5 bases). Sequencing used PBMCs. Here the CDR3 DNA reads TGTGCCAGCAGTGTCGGGCAGGCGGGCTACAATGAGCAGTTCTTC. Its protein is CASSVGQAGYNEQFF.